The clone carrying this TCR beta chain was seen a few times. Its cognate antigen is unknown. The entry originates in a study of T-cell memory formation after mild COVID-19. Looking at the study overall: Largely, the TCR clusters proved donor specific. Study-wide results and limits: The study found contracting CD4+ clones mainly in CM and EM and contracting CD8+ clones in EMRA. Pre-infection memory held some responding clones, suggesting pre-existing cross-reactive T cells responded.

TCR alpha and TCR beta cDNA libraries carrying sample barcodes and UMIs came from 5'RACE with constant-segment primers. In TCRdb, the 5' RACE reads were re-called with MiXCR into one record per CDR3 protein. The data contain roughly 300,000 distinct CDR3 sequences, 8.2% of them seen just once; the ten biggest clones take up approximately 22%. The CDR3 is made up of 15 amino acids. Unmatched junction bases numbered 2, after V lost 0 bases and J lost 3 bases. CDR1 is SGHRS, CDR2 YFSETQ, per germline. Sequencing was done on a sample of PBMCs or a T cell subset sorted from them (not recorded which). The receptor comes from a man younger than 30 who had mild COVID-19 (a few samples of this study predate the infection). Cell type and time point are not known. V and J are TRBV5-1 and TRBJ1-1; 10 nucleotides agree with TRBD1. CDR3 region: CASSLGTGGYTEAFF. The CDR3 DNA reads TGCGCCAGCAGCTTGGGGACAGGGGGATACACTGAAGCTTTCTTT.